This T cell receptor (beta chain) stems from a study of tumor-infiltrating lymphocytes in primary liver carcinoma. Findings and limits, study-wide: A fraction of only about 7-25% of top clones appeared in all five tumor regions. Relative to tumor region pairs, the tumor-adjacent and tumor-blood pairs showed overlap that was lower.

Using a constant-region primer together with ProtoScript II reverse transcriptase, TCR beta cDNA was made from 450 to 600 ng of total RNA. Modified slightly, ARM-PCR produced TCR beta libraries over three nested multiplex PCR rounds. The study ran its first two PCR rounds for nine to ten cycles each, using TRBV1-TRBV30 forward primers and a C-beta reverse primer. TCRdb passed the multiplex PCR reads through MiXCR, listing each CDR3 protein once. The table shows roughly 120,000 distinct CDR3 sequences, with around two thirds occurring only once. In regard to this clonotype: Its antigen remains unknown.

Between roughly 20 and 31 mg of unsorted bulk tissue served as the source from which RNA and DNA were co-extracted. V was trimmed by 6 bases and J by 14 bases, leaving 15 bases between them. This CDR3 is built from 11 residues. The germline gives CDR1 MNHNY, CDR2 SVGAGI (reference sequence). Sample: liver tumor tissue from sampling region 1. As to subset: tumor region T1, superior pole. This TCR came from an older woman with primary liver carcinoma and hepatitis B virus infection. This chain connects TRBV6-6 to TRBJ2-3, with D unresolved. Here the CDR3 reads CASRHSIGLYF. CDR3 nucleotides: TGTGCCAGCAGACATTCGATAGGGCTGTATTTT.